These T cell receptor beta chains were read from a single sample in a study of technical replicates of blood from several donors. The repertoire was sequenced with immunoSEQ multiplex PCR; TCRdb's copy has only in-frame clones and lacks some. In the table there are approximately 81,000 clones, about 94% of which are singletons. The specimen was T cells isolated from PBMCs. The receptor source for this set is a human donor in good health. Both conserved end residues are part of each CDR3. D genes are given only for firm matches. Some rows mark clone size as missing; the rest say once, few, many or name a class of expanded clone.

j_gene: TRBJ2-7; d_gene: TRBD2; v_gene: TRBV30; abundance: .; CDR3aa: CAWGAGTYEQYF; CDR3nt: TGTGCCTGGGGAGCGGGGACCTACGAGCAGTACTTC
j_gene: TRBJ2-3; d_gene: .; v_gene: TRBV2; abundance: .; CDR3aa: CASSEGLSSTDTQYF; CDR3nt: TGTGCCAGCAGTGAGGGCCTTTCTAGCACAGATACGCAGTATTTT
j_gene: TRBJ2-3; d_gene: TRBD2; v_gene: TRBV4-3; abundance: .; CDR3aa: CASSQVAPGLVTDTQYF; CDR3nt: TGCGCCAGCAGCCAAGTCGCACCCGGACTAGTTACAGATACGCAGTATTTT
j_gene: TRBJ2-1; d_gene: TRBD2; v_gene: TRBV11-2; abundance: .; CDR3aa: CASRHSGSYNEQFF; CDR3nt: TGTGCCAGCAGGCATAGCGGGAGCTACAATGAGCAGTTCTTC
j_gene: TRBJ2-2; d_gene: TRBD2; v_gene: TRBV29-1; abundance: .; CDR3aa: CSVGTGGPSGELFF; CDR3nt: TGCAGCGTTGGAACGGGAGGGCCGTCCGGGGAGCTGTTTTTT
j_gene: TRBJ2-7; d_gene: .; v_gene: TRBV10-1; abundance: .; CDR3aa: CASSESSFGSGGNEQYF; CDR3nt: TGCGCCAGCAGTGAGTCGAGCTTTGGTTCAGGAGGAAACGAGCAGTACTTC
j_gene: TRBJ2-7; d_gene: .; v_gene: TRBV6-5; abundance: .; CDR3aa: CASRSGSYEQYF; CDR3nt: TGTGCCAGTCGGTCGGGGTCCTACGAGCAGTACTTC
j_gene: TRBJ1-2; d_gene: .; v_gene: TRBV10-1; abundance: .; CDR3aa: CASSANRADGYTF; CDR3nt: TGCGCCAGCAGTGCGAACAGGGCGGATGGCTACACCTTC
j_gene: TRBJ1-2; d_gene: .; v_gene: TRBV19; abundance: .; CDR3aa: CASSIAQGVYGYTF; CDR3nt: TGTGCCAGTAGTATAGCGCAGGGCGTCTATGGCTACACCTTC
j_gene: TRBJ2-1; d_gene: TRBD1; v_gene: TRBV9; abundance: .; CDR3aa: CASSDRDSSYNEQFF; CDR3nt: TGTGCCAGCAGCGACCGGGACAGCTCCTACAATGAGCAGTTCTTC
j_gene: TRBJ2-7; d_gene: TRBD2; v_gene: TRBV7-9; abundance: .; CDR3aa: CASSLAEREVPEQYF; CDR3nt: TGTGCCAGCAGCTTAGCCGAGCGGGAAGTCCCAGAGCAGTACTTC
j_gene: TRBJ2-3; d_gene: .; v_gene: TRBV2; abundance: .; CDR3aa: CASSDPADTQYF; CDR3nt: TGTGCCAGCAGTGACCCCGCAGATACGCAGTATTTT
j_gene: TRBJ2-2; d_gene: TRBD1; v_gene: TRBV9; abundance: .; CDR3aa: CASSSKQGQGVNTGELFF; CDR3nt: TGTGCCAGCAGCTCGAAACAGGGACAGGGGGTGAACACCGGGGAGCTGTTTTTT
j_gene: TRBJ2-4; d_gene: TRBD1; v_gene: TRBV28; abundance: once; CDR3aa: CASSSNSGTEINIQYF; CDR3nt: TGTGCCAGCAGTTCCAACTCCGGGACAGAGATAAACATTCAGTACTTC